This T cell receptor (beta chain) is drawn from a study of blood T cell repertoires in COVID-19. Here immunoSEQ multiplex PCR was the method, and the copy in TCRdb shows in-frame clones only, minus some. The sample holds fewer than 250,000 clones, roughly 82% seen once. Sequenced: peripheral blood. This TCR came from an elderly woman with COVID-19, enrolled during active disease.

The CDR3 DNA sequence: TGTGCCAGCAGTTACTCGAGGGCAGGTATGAACACTGAAGCTTTCTTT. Its protein product is CASSYSRAGMNTEAFF. This chain uses TRBV6-5 with TRBJ1-1; D call uncertain. The CDR3 consists of 16 residues. Germline values: CDR1 MNHEY, CDR2 SVGAGI. V was trimmed by 0 bases and J by 0 bases, leaving 11 bases between them.